The 26 T cell receptor beta chains below were found in one sample sequenced in a study of T-cell reconstitution after alpha-beta-depleted transplantation in children. A library of TCRbeta sequences, prepared with unique molecular identifiers, was generated. TCRdb reanalysed the PCR reads using MiXCR and keeps one entry per CDR3 protein. The table lists 130,000 or so distinct CDR3 sequences, roughly 10% of them singletons, with less than 25% in the top ten. Sequences were derived from PBMCs, mostly from graft donor cells, sampled 180 days after TCRalphabeta/CD19-depleted stem cell transplant. The receptors were gathered from a girl under three years old who had a stem cell transplant for combined immunodeficiency, so the T cells may come from the graft donor.

This clonotype was seen more than once but under ten times. The chain joins TRBV7-2 to TRBJ2-7; 16 bases fit TRBD2. Germline V lookup: CDR1 SGHTA, CDR2 FQGNSA. This CDR3 spans 15 amino acids. J gave up 7 bases and V 5 bases, and 5 bases lay outside the gene matches. CDR3 sequence (DNA): TGTGCCAGCAGCCAGGGACTAGCGGGAGGGTATGAGCAGTACTTC. Encoded protein: CASSQGLAGGYEQYF.

The V call is TRBV6-1, the J call TRBJ2-7; D is possibly TRBD1 (7 bases). Per the germline V gene, CDR1 is MNHNS and CDR2 is SASEGT. This CDR3 spans 14 amino acids. Deletions cut 6 bases from V and 2 bases from J, with 14 bases between. CDR3 sequence: CASRSPGGTYEQYF. In nucleotides, the CDR3 is TGTGCCAGCAGATCACCAGGGGGGACCTACGAGCAGTACTTC.

There are a few counts of this clonotype. The V and J genes are TRBV27 and TRBJ2-7; 11 bases align to TRBD2. The CDR3 totals 13 residues. CDR1 is MNHEY, CDR2 SMNVEV, per germline (reference sequence). The ends lost 9 bases at V and 6 bases at J; junction bases unmatched: 7. The CDR3 loop is CASKVAGGLEQYF. Here the CDR3 DNA reads TGTGCCAGTAAAGTAGCGGGGGGGCTCGAGCAGTACTTC.

This sequence joins TRBV20-1 and TRBJ2-3; D not resolved. Germline values: CDR1 DFQATT, CDR2 SNEGSKA (reference sequence). The CDR3 loop spans 13 amino acids. Trimming cost V 4 bases and J 5 bases, with 13 bases left between them. CDR3 coding DNA: TGCAGTGCTACCCCCCCGACCGAAGATACGCAGTATTTT. Its translation is CSATPPTEDTQYF.

This clonotype was detected only a few times. The chain uses TRBV6-1 and TRBJ2-7, with 7 bases lining up with TRBD1. The J segment lost 6 bases and the V segment lost 5 bases, leaving 7 bases of the junction unmatched. From germline, CDR1 is MNHNS and CDR2 SASEGT. The CDR3 extends over 13 amino acids. CDR3 nucleotides: TGTGCCAGCAGTCAGGGGGTAAGGCGCGAGCAGTACTTC. It specifies CASSQGVRREQYF.

Many counts were recorded for this clonotype. The chain has TRBV7-6 and TRBJ2-7; D uncertain. The CDR3 consists of 15 residues. Germline loops: CDR1 SGHVS, CDR2 FNYEAQ. The V gene lost 2 bases and the J gene lost 5 bases, with 16 bases spanning the gap. CDR3 residues: CASSLYPRGTNEQYF. CDR3 nucleotide sequence: TGTGCCAGCAGCTTATACCCTAGAGGTACCAACGAGCAGTACTTC.

This clonotype has just a few counts. The V and J genes are TRBV29-1 and TRBJ1-1; D gene ambiguous. This CDR3 contains 13 residues. From germline, CDR1 is SQVTM and CDR2 ANQGSEA. The V end was cut by 0 bases, the J end by 8 bases, with 13 bases between. The CDR3 loop reads CSVEDPPYKEAFF. CDR3 sequence (DNA): TGCAGCGTTGAAGATCCCCCCTATAAAGAAGCTTTCTTT. The variable domain in full, with the rest retrieved from reference TRBV29-1 and TRBJ1-1, is SAVISQKPSRDICQRGTSLTIQCQVDSQVTMMFWYRQQPGQSLTLIATANQGSEATYESGFVIDKFPISRPNLTFSTLTVSNMSPEDSSIYLCSVEDPPYKEAFFGQGTRLTVV.

The sample holds a few counts of this clonotype. The genes are TRBV6-1 and TRBJ1-2, with D perhaps TRBD1 (6 bases). V lost 1 base, J lost 5 bases, and 14 bases lay in between. Germline V gene sequence: CDR1 MNHNS, CDR2 SASEGT. The CDR3 contains 15 residues. The CDR3 DNA is TGTGCCAGCAGTGAAGTGCTCTTCCAGGGGTATGGCTACACCTTC. It codes for CASSEVLFQGYGYTF.

This sequence joins TRBV12-3 or TRBV12-4 and TRBJ2-1; TRBD2 agrees at 9 bases. With 3 bases clipped from V and 4 bases from J, the junction kept 7 bases outside the gene matches. The CDR3 is 16 residues long. The CDR3 DNA reads TGTGCCAGCAGTTTGGGAGCGGGAGGTCCTTACAATGAGCAGTTCTTC. Residues: CASSLGAGGPYNEQFF.

This clonotype came up a few times. The V gene is TRBV7-9, the J gene TRBJ2-7; no reliable D call. CDR1 and CDR2 (germline): SEHNR, FQNEAQ (reference sequence). Trimming cost V 1 base and J 1 base, with 17 bases left between them. This CDR3 is built from 17 residues. The CDR3 coding sequence is TGTGCCAGCAGCTTAGGAGCCATTCGGGCCTCTTCCTACGAGCAGTACTTC. Its protein product is CASSLGAIRASSYEQYF.

J is TRBJ1-1 and V is TRBV20-1; no definite D call. The germline V and J ends were trimmed by 0 bases and 1 base, with 3 bases remaining between them. The CDR3 covers 12 residues. Per the germline V gene, CDR1 is DFQATT and CDR2 is SNEGSKA (reference sequence). CDR3 coding DNA: TGCAGTGCTAGAGATCCGAACACTGAAGCTTTCTTT. Residues: CSARDPNTEAFF.

On this clonotype itself: No conserved phenylalanine or tryptophan is present at the end of the CDR3, so a read error is the likely explanation. This chain joins TRBV20-1 and TRBJ2-7, with 7 positions matching TRBD2. Germline V gene sequence: CDR1 DFQATT, CDR2 SNEGSKA (reference sequence). V trimming: 3 bases; J trimming: 4 bases; junction bases outside the gene matches: 6. The CDR3 runs to 13 residues. The CDR3 DNA reads TGCAGTGCTAGGGGGGGGACCTCTTACGAGCAGTACTCC. Its translation is CSARGGTSYEQYS.

The rearrangement links TRBV4-3 to TRBJ2-7; 7 nucleotides agree with TRBD2. Germline CDR1 LGHNA, CDR2 YSLEER. V was pared by 4 bases and J by 3 bases, with 9 bases of the junction left unmatched. This CDR3 has 15 residues. The CDR3 nucleotides read TGCGCCAGCAGCCCGTCCTTCGGGACTATCTACGAGCAGTACTTC. Translation gives CASSPSFGTIYEQYF.

This clonotype has a handful of counts. The chain has TRBV12-3 or TRBV12-4 and TRBJ2-3; D is possibly TRBD1 (6 bases). The CDR3 is made up of 17 amino acids. Trimming left V 6 bases short and J 0 bases short, with 19 bases between. Here the CDR3 reads CASSPNDRFSSTDTQYF. For the CDR3, the DNA is TGTGCCAGCAGCCCTAACGACAGGTTTTCTAGCACAGATACGCAGTATTTT.

V gene TRBV5-1 combines with J gene TRBJ2-7; 10 bases match TRBD1. CDR1 SGHRS and CDR2 YFSETQ come from the germline V gene. The trim removed 4 bases at V and 3 bases at J, leaving 7 bases unmatched. The CDR3 length is 15 residues. This CDR3 reads CASSPGTGEHYEQYF. The CDR3 DNA reads as TGCGCCAGCAGCCCCGGGACAGGGGAACACTACGAGCAGTACTTC.

This chain connects TRBV10-3 to TRBJ1-1; no definite D call. The CDR3 is made up of 13 amino acids. The V gene lost 0 bases and the J gene lost 4 bases, with 6 bases spanning the gap. Germline CDR1 is ENHRY and CDR2 is SYGVKD. CDR3 sequence reads: CAISESPFTEAFF. CDR3 sequence (DNA): TGTGCCATCAGTGAGTCCCCGTTCACTGAAGCTTTCTTT.

There are a few counts of this clonotype. This sequence joins TRBV12-3 or TRBV12-4 and TRBJ1-6, with D maybe TRBD1 (6 bases). The CDR3 length is 15 residues. V was pared by 6 bases and J by 0 bases, with 9 bases between. The CDR3: CASRGQSSYNSPLHF. CDR3 DNA: TGTGCCAGCAGGGGACAAAGCTCCTATAATTCACCCCTCCACTTT.

This clonotype was found many times. This chain joins TRBV28 and TRBJ1-5; no clear D. CDR1 is MDHEN and CDR2 is SYDVKM in the germline V gene. The V end was cut by 3 bases, the J end by 6 bases, with 12 bases between. The CDR3 runs 14 residues. CDR3 DNA: TGTGCCAGCAGTTTTGTGGGGTCGGGTCAGCCCCAGCATTTT. It codes for CASSFVGSGQPQHF.

CDR3 in DNA: TGTGCCAGCACTGTACGGACCGGGTTAGAGACCCAGTACTTC. It specifies CASTVRTGLETQYF. The chain employs TRBV5-6 and TRBJ2-5, with no clear D. The ends were cut back, 6 bases at V and 4 bases at J, with 16 bases in the middle. The length of the CDR3 is 14 residues. The germline V gene encodes CDR1 SGHDT and CDR2 YYEEEE.

The CDR3 DNA sequence: TGTGCCAGCAGTGAAATAGGGGAGGCGGGAGGATCCACTGAGCAGTTCTTC. Its translation is CASSEIGEAGGSTEQFF. The V gene is TRBV25-1, the J gene TRBJ2-1, with TRBD2 matching 8 bases. This CDR3 region has 17 residues. Per the germline V gene, CDR1 is MGHDK and CDR2 is SYGVNS. The V segment lost 2 bases and the J segment 9 bases; nucleotides outside the gene matches: 15. The entire variable domain, with the rest obtained from reference TRBV25-1 and TRBJ2-1, is as follows: EADIYQTPRYLVIGTGKKITLECSQTMGHDKMYWYQQDPGMELHLIHYSYGVNSTEKGDLSSESTVSRIRTEHFPLTLESARPSHTSQYLCASSEIGEAGGSTEQFFGPGTRLTVL.

This chain's CDR3 is CASSRQGVAFARFF. The CDR3 coding sequence is TGCGCCAGCAGTCGACAGGGCGTCGCTTTCGCACGGTTCTTC. The rearrangement joins TRBV23-1 to TRBJ2-1; 7 bases map to TRBD1. Being an ORF, TRBV23-1 has a function that is uncertain. Trimming took 4 bases from V and 15 from J; bases not matched to a gene: 15. This CDR3 has 14 amino acids.

The sample holds a few counts of this clonotype. One end of the junction varies from germline; a read error may be responsible. The chain combines TRBV6-2 or TRBV6-3 with TRBJ2-3; 7 positions match TRBD2. The CDR3 is 13 residues long. Germline CDR1 MNHEY, CDR2 SVGEGT. Here the CDR3 reads CTSKGTMTDTQYF. CDR3 bases: TGTACCAGCAAGGGGACTATGACGGATACGCAGTATTTT.

As regards this clonotype: One end of the junction does not line up with germline, which may come from a read error. V usage is TRBV20-1 and J usage is TRBJ2-1; TRBD2 matches at 10 bases. CDR3 length: 17 residues. Germline V lookup: CDR1 DFQATT, CDR2 SNEGSKA (reference sequence). The CDR3 DNA is TGCAGTGCTAGAGCTTTGAGAGCGGGAGGGTCCTACGATGAGCAGTTCTTC. Its translation: CSARALRAGGSYDEQFF.

The chain uses TRBV10-3 and TRBJ2-6; the match to TRBD2 covers 13 bases. The germline V gene has CDR1 ENHRY and CDR2 SYGVKD. The CDR3 covers 18 residues. V shed 5 bases, J shed 0 bases, and the junction held 4 bases outside the gene matches. CDR3 coding DNA: TGTGCCATCAGTAAACTAGCGGGAGGGAACTCTGGGGCCAACGTCCTGACTTTC. Translation gives CAISKLAGGNSGANVLTF.

This clonotype was seen many times. V and J are TRBV24-1 and TRBJ2-5; no definite D call. This CDR3 is 10 amino acids long. Germline CDR1 KGHDR, CDR2 SFDVKD. Trimming cost V 12 bases and J 3 bases, with 7 bases left between them. DNA of the CDR3: TGTGCCCCAACAGAAGAGACCCAGTACTTC. It codes for CAPTEETQYF.

In this sample, this clonotype turned up a few times. V gene TRBV10-3 combines with J gene TRBJ2-3; D remains unclear. CDR1 and CDR2 (germline): ENHRY, SYGVKD. With 8 bases removed from V and 4 bases from J, the gap between germline ends came to 7 bases. The CDR3 runs 11 residues. Here the CDR3 reads CAILDSDTQYF. DNA of the CDR3: TGTGCCATCTTAGACTCAGATACGCAGTATTTT.